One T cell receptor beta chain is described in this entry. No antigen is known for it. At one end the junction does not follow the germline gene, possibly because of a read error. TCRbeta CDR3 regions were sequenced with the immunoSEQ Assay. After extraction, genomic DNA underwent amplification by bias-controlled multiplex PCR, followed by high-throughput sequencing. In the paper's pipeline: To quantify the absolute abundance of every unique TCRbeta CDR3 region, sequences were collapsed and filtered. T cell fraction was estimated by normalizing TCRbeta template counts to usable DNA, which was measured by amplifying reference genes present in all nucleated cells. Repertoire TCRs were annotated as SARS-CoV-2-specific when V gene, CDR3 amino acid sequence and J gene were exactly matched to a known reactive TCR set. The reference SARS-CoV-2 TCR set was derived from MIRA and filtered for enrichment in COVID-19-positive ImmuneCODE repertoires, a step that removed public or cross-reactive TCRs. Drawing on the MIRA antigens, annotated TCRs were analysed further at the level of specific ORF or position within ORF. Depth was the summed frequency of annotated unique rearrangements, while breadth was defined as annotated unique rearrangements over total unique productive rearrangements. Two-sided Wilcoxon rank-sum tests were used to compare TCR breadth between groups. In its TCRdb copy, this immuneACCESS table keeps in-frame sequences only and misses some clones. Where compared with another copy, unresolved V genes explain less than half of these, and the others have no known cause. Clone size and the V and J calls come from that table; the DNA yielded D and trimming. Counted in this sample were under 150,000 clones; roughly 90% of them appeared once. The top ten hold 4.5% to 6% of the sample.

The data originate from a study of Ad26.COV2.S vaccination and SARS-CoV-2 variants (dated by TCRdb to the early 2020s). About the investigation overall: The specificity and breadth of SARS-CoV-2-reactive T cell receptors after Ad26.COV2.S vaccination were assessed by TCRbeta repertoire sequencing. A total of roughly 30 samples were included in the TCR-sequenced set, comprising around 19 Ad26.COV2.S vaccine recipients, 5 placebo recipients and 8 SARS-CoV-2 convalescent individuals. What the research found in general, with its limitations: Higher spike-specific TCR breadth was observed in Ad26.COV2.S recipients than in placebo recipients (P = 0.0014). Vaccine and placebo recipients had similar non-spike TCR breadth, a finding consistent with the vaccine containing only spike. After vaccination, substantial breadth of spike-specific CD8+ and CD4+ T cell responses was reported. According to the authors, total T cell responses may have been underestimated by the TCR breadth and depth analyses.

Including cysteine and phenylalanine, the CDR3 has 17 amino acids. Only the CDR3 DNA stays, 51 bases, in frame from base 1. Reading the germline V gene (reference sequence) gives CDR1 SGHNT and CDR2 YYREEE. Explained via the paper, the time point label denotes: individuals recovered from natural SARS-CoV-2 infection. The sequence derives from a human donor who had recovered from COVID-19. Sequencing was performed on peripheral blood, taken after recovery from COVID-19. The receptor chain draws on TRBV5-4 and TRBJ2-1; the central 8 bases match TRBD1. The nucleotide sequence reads TGTGCCGGCAGGGACAGGCGCCCGACGAGCTCCTACAATGAGCAGTTCTTC. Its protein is CAGRDRRPTSSYNEQFF. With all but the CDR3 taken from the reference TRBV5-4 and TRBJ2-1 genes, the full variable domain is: ETGVTQSPTHLIKTRGQQVTLRCSSQSGHNTVSWYQQALGQGPQFIFQYYREEENGRGNFPPRFSGLQFPNYSSELNVNALELDDSALYLCAGRDRRPTSSYNEQFFGPGTRLTVL.